This TCR beta chain appears in the sequencing data of a study of cytomegalovirus exposure and HLA in healthy donors. In the PCR, 60 Vbeta and 13 Jbeta primers were used. Some clones are missing from TCRdb's copy, which holds only in-frame ones; the method was immunoSEQ multiplex PCR. This table has under 150,000 clones, around three quarters appearing once. The table lists this clone with a count of one. Its antigen is unknown. The germline gene is not matched at one end of the junction; a read error may be the cause. Study conclusions and caveats: V- and J-gene trimming of TCR beta was linked (in a later analysis) to a missense DCLRE1C variant.

The sequence derives from a man aged 40-49 years in good health and CMV-seropositive. Sequencing was performed on PBMCs.

CDR3 in amino acids: CASSLVRGTSGVHRW. The CDR3 DNA follows: TGTGCCAGCAGCTTAGTCCGAGGGACTAGTGGGGTTCATCGTTGG. The chain links TRBV11-2 to TRBJ2-3; 8 bases agree with TRBD2. The length of the CDR3 is 15 residues. Germline lookup yields CDR1 SGHAT and CDR2 FQNNGV.